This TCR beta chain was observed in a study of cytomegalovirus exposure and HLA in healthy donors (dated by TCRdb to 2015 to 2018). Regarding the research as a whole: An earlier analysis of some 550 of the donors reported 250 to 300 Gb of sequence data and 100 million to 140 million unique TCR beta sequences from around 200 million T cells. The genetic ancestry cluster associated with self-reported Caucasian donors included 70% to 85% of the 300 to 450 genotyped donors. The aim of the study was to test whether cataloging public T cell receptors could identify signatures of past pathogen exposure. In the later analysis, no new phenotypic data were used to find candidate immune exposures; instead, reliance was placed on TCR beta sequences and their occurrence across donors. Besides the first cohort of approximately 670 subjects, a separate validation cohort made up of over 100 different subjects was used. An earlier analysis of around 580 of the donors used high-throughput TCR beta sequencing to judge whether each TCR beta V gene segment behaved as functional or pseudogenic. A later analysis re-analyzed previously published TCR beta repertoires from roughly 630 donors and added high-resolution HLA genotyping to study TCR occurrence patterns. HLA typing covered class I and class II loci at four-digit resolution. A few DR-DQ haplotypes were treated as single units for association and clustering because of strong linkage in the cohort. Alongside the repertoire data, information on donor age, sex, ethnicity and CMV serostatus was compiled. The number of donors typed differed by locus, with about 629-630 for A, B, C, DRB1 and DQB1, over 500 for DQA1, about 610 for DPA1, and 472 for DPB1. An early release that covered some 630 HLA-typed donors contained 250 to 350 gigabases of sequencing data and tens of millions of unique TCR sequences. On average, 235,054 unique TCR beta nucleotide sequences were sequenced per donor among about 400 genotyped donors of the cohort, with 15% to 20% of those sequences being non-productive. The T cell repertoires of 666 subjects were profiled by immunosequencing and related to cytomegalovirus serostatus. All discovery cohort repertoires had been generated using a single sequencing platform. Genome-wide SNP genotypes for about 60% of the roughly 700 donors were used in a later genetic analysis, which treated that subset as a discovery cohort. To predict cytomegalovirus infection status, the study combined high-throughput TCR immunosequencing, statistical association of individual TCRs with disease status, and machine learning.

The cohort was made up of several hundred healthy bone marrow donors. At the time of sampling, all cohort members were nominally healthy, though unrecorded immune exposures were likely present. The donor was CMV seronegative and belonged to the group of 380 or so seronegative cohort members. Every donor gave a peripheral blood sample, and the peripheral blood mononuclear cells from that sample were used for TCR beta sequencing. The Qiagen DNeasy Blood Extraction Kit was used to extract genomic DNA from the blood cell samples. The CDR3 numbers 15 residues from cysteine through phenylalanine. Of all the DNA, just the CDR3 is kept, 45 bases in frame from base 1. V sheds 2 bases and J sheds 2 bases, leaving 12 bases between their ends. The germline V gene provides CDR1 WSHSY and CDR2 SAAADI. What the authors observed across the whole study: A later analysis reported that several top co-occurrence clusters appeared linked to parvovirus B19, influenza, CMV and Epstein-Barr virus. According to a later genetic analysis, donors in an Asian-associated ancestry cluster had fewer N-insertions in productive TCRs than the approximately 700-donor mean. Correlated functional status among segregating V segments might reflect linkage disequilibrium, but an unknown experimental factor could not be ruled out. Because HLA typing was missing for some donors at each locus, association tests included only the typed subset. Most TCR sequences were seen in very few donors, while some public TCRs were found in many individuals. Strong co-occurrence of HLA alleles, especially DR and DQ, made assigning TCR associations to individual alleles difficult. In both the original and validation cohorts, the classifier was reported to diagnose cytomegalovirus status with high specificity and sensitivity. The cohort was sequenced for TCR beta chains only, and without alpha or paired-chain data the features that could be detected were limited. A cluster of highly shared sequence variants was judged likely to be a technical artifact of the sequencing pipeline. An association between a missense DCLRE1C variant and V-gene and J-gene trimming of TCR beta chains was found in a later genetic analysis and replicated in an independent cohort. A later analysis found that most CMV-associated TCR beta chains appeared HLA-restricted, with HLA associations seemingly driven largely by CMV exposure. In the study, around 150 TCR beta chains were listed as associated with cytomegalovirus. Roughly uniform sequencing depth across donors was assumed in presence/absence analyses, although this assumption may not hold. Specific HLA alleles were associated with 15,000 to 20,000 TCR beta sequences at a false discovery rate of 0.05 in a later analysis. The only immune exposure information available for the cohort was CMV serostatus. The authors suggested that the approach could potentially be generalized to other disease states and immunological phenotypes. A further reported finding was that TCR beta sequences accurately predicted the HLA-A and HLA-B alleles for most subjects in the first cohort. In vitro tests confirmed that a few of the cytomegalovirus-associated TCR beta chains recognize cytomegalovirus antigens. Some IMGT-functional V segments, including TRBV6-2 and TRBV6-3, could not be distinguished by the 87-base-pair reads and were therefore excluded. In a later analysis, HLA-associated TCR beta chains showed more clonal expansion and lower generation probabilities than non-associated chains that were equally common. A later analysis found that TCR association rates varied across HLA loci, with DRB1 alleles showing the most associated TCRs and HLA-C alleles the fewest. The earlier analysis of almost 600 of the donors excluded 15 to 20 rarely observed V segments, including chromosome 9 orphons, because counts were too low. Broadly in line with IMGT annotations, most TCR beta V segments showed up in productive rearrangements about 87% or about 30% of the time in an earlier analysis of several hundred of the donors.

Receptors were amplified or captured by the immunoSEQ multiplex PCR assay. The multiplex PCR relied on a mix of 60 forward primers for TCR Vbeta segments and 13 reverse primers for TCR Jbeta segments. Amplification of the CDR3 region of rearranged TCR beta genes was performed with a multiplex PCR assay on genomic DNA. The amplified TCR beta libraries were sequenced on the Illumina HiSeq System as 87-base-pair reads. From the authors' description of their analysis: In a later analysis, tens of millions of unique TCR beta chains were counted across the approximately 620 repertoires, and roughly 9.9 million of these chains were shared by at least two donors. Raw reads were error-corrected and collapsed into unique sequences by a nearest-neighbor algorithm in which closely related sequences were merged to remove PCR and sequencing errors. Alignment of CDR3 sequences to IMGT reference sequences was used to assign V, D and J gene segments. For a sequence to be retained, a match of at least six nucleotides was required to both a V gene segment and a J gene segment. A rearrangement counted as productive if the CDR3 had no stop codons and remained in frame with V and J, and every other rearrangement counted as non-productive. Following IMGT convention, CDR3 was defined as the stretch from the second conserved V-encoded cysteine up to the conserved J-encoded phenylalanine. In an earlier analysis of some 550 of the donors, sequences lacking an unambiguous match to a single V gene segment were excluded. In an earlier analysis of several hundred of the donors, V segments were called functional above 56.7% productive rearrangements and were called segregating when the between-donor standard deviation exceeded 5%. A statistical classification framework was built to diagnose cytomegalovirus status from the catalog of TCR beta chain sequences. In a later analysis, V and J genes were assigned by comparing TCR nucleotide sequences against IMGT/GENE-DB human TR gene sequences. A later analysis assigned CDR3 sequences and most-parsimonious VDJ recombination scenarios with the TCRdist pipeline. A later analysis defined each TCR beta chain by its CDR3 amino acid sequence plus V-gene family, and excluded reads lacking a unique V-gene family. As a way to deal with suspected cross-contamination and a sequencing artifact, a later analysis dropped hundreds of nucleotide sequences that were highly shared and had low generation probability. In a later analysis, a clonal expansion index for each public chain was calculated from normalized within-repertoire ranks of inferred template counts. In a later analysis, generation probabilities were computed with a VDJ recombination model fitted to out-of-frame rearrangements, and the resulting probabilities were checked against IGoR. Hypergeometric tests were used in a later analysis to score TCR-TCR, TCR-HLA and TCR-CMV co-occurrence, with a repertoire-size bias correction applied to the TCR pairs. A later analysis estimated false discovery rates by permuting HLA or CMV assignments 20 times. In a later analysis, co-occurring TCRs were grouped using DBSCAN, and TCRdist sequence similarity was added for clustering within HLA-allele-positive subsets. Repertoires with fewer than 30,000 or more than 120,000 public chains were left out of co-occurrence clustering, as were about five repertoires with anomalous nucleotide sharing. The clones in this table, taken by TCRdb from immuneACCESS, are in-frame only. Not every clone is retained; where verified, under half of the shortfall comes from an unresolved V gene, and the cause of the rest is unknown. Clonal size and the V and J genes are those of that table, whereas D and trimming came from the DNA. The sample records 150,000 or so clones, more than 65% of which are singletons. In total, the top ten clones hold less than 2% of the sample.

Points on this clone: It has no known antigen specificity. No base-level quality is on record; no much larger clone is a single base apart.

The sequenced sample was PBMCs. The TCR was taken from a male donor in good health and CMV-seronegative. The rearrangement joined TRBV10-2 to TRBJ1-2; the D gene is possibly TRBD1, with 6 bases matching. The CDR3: CASSEAGETNYGYTF. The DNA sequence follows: TGCGCCAGCAGTGAGGCAGGGGAAACCAACTATGGCTACACCTTC.